Below, one T cell receptor beta chain is given with its context. The data are from a study of blood T cell repertoires in COVID-19. This CDR3 contains 14 residues. CDR1 is LGHNA, CDR2 YNFKEQ, per germline. Trimming removed 3 bases at V and 1 base at J, with 9 bases between. The data were produced by immunoSEQ multiplex PCR, yet TCRdb's version contains in-frame clones alone and is incomplete. The table lists 300,000 to 450,000 clones, 85% of them singletons. The specimen was peripheral blood. This TCR derives from a woman aged 18-29 years with acute or convalescent COVID-19. The chain employs TRBV4-2 and TRBJ1-1; D remains ambiguous. CDR3: CASSHPQQNTEAFF. The CDR3 nucleotides are TGTGCCAGCAGCCACCCACAGCAGAACACTGAAGCTTTCTTT.